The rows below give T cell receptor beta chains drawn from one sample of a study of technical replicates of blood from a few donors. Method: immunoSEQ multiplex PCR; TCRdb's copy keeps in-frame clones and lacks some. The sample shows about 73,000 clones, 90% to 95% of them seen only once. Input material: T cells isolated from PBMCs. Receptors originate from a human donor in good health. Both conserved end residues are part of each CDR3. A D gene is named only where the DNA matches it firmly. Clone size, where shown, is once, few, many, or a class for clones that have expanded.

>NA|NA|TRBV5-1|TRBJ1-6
CASSLGRGEVGSPLHF
TGCGCCAGCAGCCTTGGTAGGGGTGAAGTAGGTTCACCCCTCCACTTT
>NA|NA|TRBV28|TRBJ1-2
CASSLGLVDNSNYGYTF
TGTGCCAGCAGTTTGGGACTTGTGGACAACTCTAACTATGGCTACACCTTC
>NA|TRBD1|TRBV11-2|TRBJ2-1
CASRGQGSSYNEQFF
TGTGCCAGCAGGGGACAGGGAAGCTCCTACAATGAGCAGTTCTTC
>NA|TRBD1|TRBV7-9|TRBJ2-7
CASSLTRGPGYF
TGTGCCAGCAGCTTAACGAGGGGGCCGGGGTACTTC
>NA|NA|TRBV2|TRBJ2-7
CASSEGPAGFTYEQYF
TGTGCCAGCAGTGAAGGGCCAGCAGGATTCACCTACGAGCAGTACTTC
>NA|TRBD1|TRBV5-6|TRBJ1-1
CASSGIGKWGQALNTEAFF
TGTGCCAGCAGCGGTATAGGCAAGTGGGGACAGGCCTTGAACACTGAAGCTTTCTTT
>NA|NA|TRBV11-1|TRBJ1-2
CASSFTGIGYGYTF
TGTGCCAGCAGCTTTACAGGGATCGGCTATGGCTACACCTTC
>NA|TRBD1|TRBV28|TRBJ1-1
CASSPIGQVNTEAFF
TGTGCCAGCAGCCCCATTGGACAGGTGAACACTGAAGCTTTCTTT
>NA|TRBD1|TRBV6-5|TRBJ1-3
CASSYRGSAGNTIYF
TGTGCCAGCAGCTACAGGGGGTCGGCTGGAAACACCATATATTTT
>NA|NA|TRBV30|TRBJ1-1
CAWSVGGGTEAFF
TGTGCCTGGAGTGTAGGCGGCGGAACTGAAGCTTTCTTT
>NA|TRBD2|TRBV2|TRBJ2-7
CASTGRNEQYF
TGTGCCAGCACCGGGAGGAACGAGCAGTACTTC
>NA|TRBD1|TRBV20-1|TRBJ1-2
CSARTGNGYTF
TGCAGTGCCAGGACAGGGAATGGCTACACCTTC
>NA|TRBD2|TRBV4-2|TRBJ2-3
CASSQAGLAALDTQYF
TGTGCCAGCAGCCAAGCCGGACTAGCGGCGCTAGATACGCAGTATTTT
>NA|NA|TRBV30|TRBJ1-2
CAWSPSQLNYGYTF
TGTGCCTGGAGTCCCTCACAGCTTAACTATGGCTACACCTTC
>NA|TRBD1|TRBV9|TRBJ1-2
CASSLFGQGGYGYTF
TGTGCCAGCAGCCTATTCGGACAGGGGGGGTATGGCTACACCTTC
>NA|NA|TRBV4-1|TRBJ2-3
CASSQDEELFGDTQYF
TGCGCCAGCAGCCAAGATGAGGAACTGTTCGGGGATACGCAGTATTTT
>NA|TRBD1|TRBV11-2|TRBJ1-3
CASSLVRQGTGNTIYF
TGTGCCAGCAGCTTAGTCAGACAGGGAACAGGAAACACCATATATTTT
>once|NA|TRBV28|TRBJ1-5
CASSLLEGNGNQPQHF
TGTGCCAGCAGTTTACTCGAGGGCAATGGCAATCAGCCCCAGCATTTT
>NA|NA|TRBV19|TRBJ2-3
CASSENGPTLSTDTQYF
TGTGCCAGTAGTGAAAATGGTCCCACTCTTAGCACAGATACGCAGTATTTT
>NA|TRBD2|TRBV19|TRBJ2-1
CASSSRLGLGERQFF
TGTGCCAGTAGTAGCCGCTTGGGACTAGGGGAAAGGCAGTTCTTC
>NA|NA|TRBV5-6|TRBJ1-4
CASSLVRPDEKLFF
TGTGCCAGCAGCTTGGTCCGTCCCGATGAAAAACTGTTTTTT
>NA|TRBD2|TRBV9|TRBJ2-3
CASSANLAGMARTDTQYF
TGTGCCAGCAGCGCCAATCTAGCGGGAATGGCTCGCACAGATACGCAGTATTTT
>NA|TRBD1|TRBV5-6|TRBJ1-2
CASSLYEGANGVTGYTF
TGTGCCAGCAGCTTGTATGAGGGGGCCAACGGCGTTACTGGCTACACCTTC